The 8 T cell receptor beta chains below were found in one sample sequenced in a study of a mutant IDH1 vaccine in newly diagnosed glioma. These receptors lack a known antigen. Regarding time point: week 35, safety follow-up. The vaccine gave 300 ug of a 20-mer mutant IDH1 peptide subcutaneously per dose. This table comes from immunoSEQ multiplex PCR, and its TCRdb copy is limited to in-frame clones, with some not included. The sample has around 70,000 clones, around 87% seen once. The sample was PBMCs, taken from a glioma patient whose treatment included an IDH1 peptide vaccine. The receptors stem from a man aged 30 to 39 with glioma.

This chain uses TRBV27 with TRBJ1-4; D is unresolved. Trimming removed 0 bases at V and 0 bases at J, with 5 bases between. The CDR3 has 15 amino acids. CDR1 and CDR2 from the germline V gene are MNHEY and SMNVEV (reference sequence). The CDR3 reads CASSLSRATNEKLFF. As DNA, the CDR3 is TGTGCCAGCAGTTTATCGCGGGCAACTAATGAAAAACTGTTTTTT.

The V call is TRBV28, the J call TRBJ1-5, with 9 bases that match TRBD1. Germline V lookup: CDR1 MDHEN, CDR2 SYDVKM. The CDR3 is 13 amino acids. V shed 6 bases, J shed 5 bases, and the junction held 2 bases outside the gene matches. The CDR3 sequence: CASRQGADQPQHF. The CDR3 DNA is TGTGCCAGCAGACAGGGGGCCGATCAGCCCCAGCATTTT.

This chain links TRBV4-1 with TRBJ2-2, with D unclear. The V and J ends lost 1 base and 5 bases respectively, with 14 bases between them. The CDR3 spans 16 residues. Germline CDR1 and CDR2: MGHRA and YSYEKL. This CDR3 is CASSQGRTIKTGELFF. The CDR3 DNA is TGCGCCAGCAGCCAAGGACGGACCATTAAAACCGGGGAGCTGTTTTTT.

The CDR3 sequence: CASSGDREYSNQPQHF. In DNA form, the CDR3 reads TGTGCCAGCAGTGGGGACAGGGAATATAGCAATCAGCCCCAGCATTTT. This chain connects TRBV2 to TRBJ1-5; TRBD1 agrees at 9 bases. The CDR3 is 16 amino acids. With V trimmed by 4 bases and J by 0 bases, 4 bases remained unmatched. Germline lookup yields CDR1 SNHLY and CDR2 FYNNEI.

The V and J genes are TRBV14 and TRBJ1-2; TRBD1 matches at 8 bases. The V segment lost 4 bases and the J segment 7 bases; nucleotides outside the gene matches: 14. This CDR3 contains 16 residues. Germline CDR1 and CDR2: SGHDN and FVKESK. The CDR3 spells CASSREETGTGSGYTF. In nucleotides, the CDR3 is TGTGCCAGCAGCCGAGAGGAGACCGGGACAGGCAGTGGCTACACCTTC.

The V and J genes are TRBV18 and TRBJ1-5; 9 bases agree with TRBD1. The V gene end was trimmed by 6 bases and the J gene end by 0 bases; junction bases not matched to a gene: 6. The CDR3 is 16 amino acids. CDR1 KGHSH and CDR2 LQKENI come from the germline V gene. CDR3 residues: CASSEQGAGSNQPQHF. The CDR3 nucleotides read TGTGCCAGCTCGGAACAGGGGGCGGGTAGCAATCAGCCCCAGCATTTT.

The chain uses TRBV5-6 and TRBJ2-5; D unresolved. In germline, CDR1 is SGHDT, CDR2 YYEEEE. The V end lost 5 bases, the J end lost 4 bases, and 18 bases lay between the germline ends. CDR3 length: 15 residues. Here the CDR3 DNA reads TGTGCCAGCAGTTCTTGGTCGGTGAATCGAGAGACCCAGTACTTC. This translates into CASSSWSVNRETQYF.

The chain is built from TRBV30 and TRBJ1-1, with 7 bases identical to TRBD1. The CDR3 is 14 amino acids. The V segment lost 4 bases and the J segment 10 bases; nucleotides outside the gene matches: 15. CDR1 and CDR2 from the germline V gene are GTSNPN and SVGIG (reference sequence). The CDR3, as DNA: TGTGCCTGGACCCCCCGGAGGGACAGCCTGATAGCTTTCTTT. Translation: CAWTPRRDSLIAFF.